This T cell receptor beta chain is from a study of control samples from healthy donors and cancer patients. TCRdb's copy holds only in-frame clones and misses some; the assay was immunoSEQ multiplex PCR. The repertoire has 200,000 to 250,000 clones, just under 95% of them found once; the top ten carry 1.5%. The CDR3 length is 13 residues. The germline V gene encodes CDR1 SGHRS and CDR2 YFSETQ. Trimming took 5 bases from V and 1 from J, leaving 9 bases between them. The specimen was blood. This TCR derives from a man over 45 in good health. The J gene is TRBJ2-5, the V gene TRBV5-1; weak D call: TRBD2 (6 bases). CDR3 coding DNA: TGCGCCAGCAGGTGGACTACCCAAGAGACCCAGTACTTC. It is translated as CASRWTTQETQYF.